These T cell receptor beta chains were read from a single sample in a study of post-analysis software for immune sequencing data. In TCRdb, the PCR reads were re-called with MiXCR into one record per CDR3 protein. The sample includes around 440,000 distinct CDR3 sequences, over 35% of them seen just once. The source material was blood. The receptor set was obtained from a girl between 10 and 17 years old with multiple sclerosis. CDR3s include the opening cysteine and the closing phenylalanine or tryptophan. Each record gives: CDR3 DNA, CDR3 protein, J gene, V gene, D gene, clone size, CDR3 length. A D gene is named only where the DNA matches it firmly. Rows give clone size only sometimes, using once, few, many, or a class for an expanded clone.

CDR3 DNA: TGTGCCAGCAGCTTAAAAGGGACCGAAAAACTGTTTTTT; CDR3 protein: CASSLKGTEKLFF; J gene: TRBJ1-4; V gene: TRBV28; D gene: -; clone size: few; CDR3 length: 13
CDR3 DNA: TGTGCCAGCGGCGTAGGAAGTGTCGGGGGGCGATCTGAAGCTTTCTTT; CDR3 protein: CASGVGSVGGRSEAFF; J gene: TRBJ1-1; V gene: TRBV9; D gene: -; clone size: -; CDR3 length: 16
CDR3 DNA: TGCGCCAGCAGCCAAGTAGGCAGGGGCTATGGCTACACCTTC; CDR3 protein: CASSQVGRGYGYTF; J gene: TRBJ1-2; V gene: TRBV4-1; D gene: -; clone size: -; CDR3 length: 14
CDR3 DNA: TGTGCCAGCAGTGTCAGATTTTATTCACCCCTCCACTTT; CDR3 protein: CASSVRFYSPLHF; J gene: TRBJ1-6; V gene: TRBV2; D gene: -; clone size: -; CDR3 length: 13
CDR3 DNA: TGTGCCGGCAGTTGGGGTAGGACAGATACGCAGTATTTT; CDR3 protein: CAGSWGRTDTQYF; J gene: TRBJ2-3; V gene: TRBV12-3/TRBV12-4; D gene: -; clone size: -; CDR3 length: 13
CDR3 DNA: TGTGCCAGCAGTACGGGACCGCCCCTGGGGCTATGGCCCCAGCATTTT; CDR3 protein: CASSTGPPLGLWPQHF; J gene: TRBJ1-5; V gene: TRBV12-3/TRBV12-4; D gene: -; clone size: -; CDR3 length: 16
CDR3 DNA: TGCGCCACAAAGGAGGTCCCGAGAACAGAGACCCAGTACTTC; CDR3 protein: CATKEVPRTETQYF; J gene: TRBJ2-5; V gene: TRBV5-1; D gene: -; clone size: -; CDR3 length: 14
CDR3 DNA: TGTGCCAGCAGTGCTAGCGGGAGCTTGAATGAGCAGTTCTTC; CDR3 protein: CASSASGSLNEQFF; J gene: TRBJ2-1; V gene: TRBV2; D gene: TRBD2; clone size: few; CDR3 length: 14
CDR3 DNA: TGTGCCAGCAGCTTAGCTTTGCCTCGGGATGAGCAGTTCTTC; CDR3 protein: CASSLALPRDEQFF; J gene: TRBJ2-1; V gene: TRBV7-2; D gene: -; clone size: -; CDR3 length: 14
CDR3 DNA: TGTGCCAGCAGTTACCCTAGCGCGGACAGGGATCCCGCACGCTACGAGCAGTACTTC; CDR3 protein: CASSYPSADRDPARYEQYF; J gene: TRBJ2-7; V gene: TRBV6-5; D gene: TRBD1; clone size: -; CDR3 length: 19
CDR3 DNA: TGTGCCAGCAGGGTCAGCGGGAGTACCTACGAGCAGTACTTC; CDR3 protein: CASRVSGSTYEQYF; J gene: TRBJ2-7; V gene: TRBV28; D gene: TRBD2; clone size: -; CDR3 length: 14
CDR3 DNA: TGTGCCAGCAGCCGCTTGAGCGAGCAGTACTTC; CDR3 protein: CASSRLSEQYF; J gene: TRBJ2-7; V gene: TRBV7-2; D gene: -; clone size: few; CDR3 length: 11
CDR3 DNA: TGCAGTGCTAGAGGGCCGCACACAACTAACTATGGCTACACCTTC; CDR3 protein: CSARGPHTTNYGYTF; J gene: TRBJ1-2; V gene: TRBV20-1; D gene: -; clone size: -; CDR3 length: 15
CDR3 DNA: TGTGCCAGCAGCTTAACAAGCGGGAGTCGGGCATACGAGCAGTACTTC; CDR3 protein: CASSLTSGSRAYEQYF; J gene: TRBJ2-7; V gene: TRBV7-2; D gene: TRBD2; clone size: -; CDR3 length: 16
CDR3 DNA: TGCGCCAGCAGCTTAACCCAACCGTACGAGCAGTACTTC; CDR3 protein: CASSLTQPYEQYF; J gene: TRBJ2-7; V gene: TRBV5-1; D gene: -; clone size: few; CDR3 length: 13
CDR3 DNA: TGTGCCAGCAGTTTAAGTCAGAGCCAAGAGACCCAGTACTTC; CDR3 protein: CASSLSQSQETQYF; J gene: TRBJ2-5; V gene: TRBV28; D gene: -; clone size: -; CDR3 length: 14
CDR3 DNA: TGTGCCAGCAGTTTGACCGCTGATGACAGGGCCTATGGCTACACCTTC; CDR3 protein: CASSLTADDRAYGYTF; J gene: TRBJ1-2; V gene: TRBV27; D gene: TRBD1; clone size: -; CDR3 length: 16
CDR3 DNA: TGTGCCAGCAGTCCACCGACCGACTCTGGGGCCAACGTCCTGACTTTC; CDR3 protein: CASSPPTDSGANVLTF; J gene: TRBJ2-6; V gene: TRBV28; D gene: -; clone size: once; CDR3 length: 16
CDR3 DNA: TGCAGTGCAGGGGATAGCGGGAGGAGCTCCTACGAGCAGTACTTC; CDR3 protein: CSAGDSGRSSYEQYF; J gene: TRBJ2-7; V gene: TRBV20-1; D gene: TRBD2; clone size: few; CDR3 length: 15
CDR3 DNA: TGTGCCATCAGTATAGCGGGACCCTCCTACAATGAGCAGTTCTTC; CDR3 protein: CAISIAGPSYNEQFF; J gene: TRBJ2-1; V gene: TRBV10-3; D gene: TRBD2; clone size: -; CDR3 length: 15
CDR3 DNA: TGCGCCAGCAGCCAAGAATATCTCCGGGACGGAGGGATCTACGAGCAGTACTTC; CDR3 protein: CASSQEYLRDGGIYEQYF; J gene: TRBJ2-7; V gene: TRBV4-3; D gene: -; clone size: -; CDR3 length: 18
CDR3 DNA: TGTGCCATCAGTGAGTCCGCACAGCTTCATGGCTACACCTTC; CDR3 protein: CAISESAQLHGYTF; J gene: TRBJ1-2; V gene: TRBV10-3; D gene: -; clone size: few; CDR3 length: 14
CDR3 DNA: TGTGCCATCAGTGACGTCAGGCGGGAGGTACCCTACGAGCAGTACTTC; CDR3 protein: CAISDVRREVPYEQYF; J gene: TRBJ2-7; V gene: TRBV10-3; D gene: TRBD2; clone size: -; CDR3 length: 16
CDR3 DNA: TGCAGTGCTAGCGGGACAGGGGCCTACGAGCAGTACTTC; CDR3 protein: CSASGTGAYEQYF; J gene: TRBJ2-7; V gene: TRBV20-1; D gene: TRBD1; clone size: few; CDR3 length: 13
CDR3 DNA: TGTGCCAGCAGCAGGGGCCGATCCCTCTTTAATGAGCAGTTCTTC; CDR3 protein: CASSRGRSLFNEQFF; J gene: TRBJ2-1; V gene: TRBV28; D gene: -; clone size: -; CDR3 length: 15
CDR3 DNA: TGTGCCAGCAGCCTGCGGGACAGGGGCCTAGGTACGCAGTATTTT; CDR3 protein: CASSLRDRGLGTQYF; J gene: TRBJ2-3; V gene: TRBV21-1; D gene: -; clone size: -; CDR3 length: 15
CDR3 DNA: TGCAGTGCTACGACAGGGGGGATTTACGAGCAGTACTTC; CDR3 protein: CSATTGGIYEQYF; J gene: TRBJ2-7; V gene: TRBV20-1; D gene: TRBD1; clone size: -; CDR3 length: 13
CDR3 DNA: TGCAGTGCTAGCCCCACTAGCGGGGAACAAGAGACCCAGTACTTC; CDR3 protein: CSASPTSGEQETQYF; J gene: TRBJ2-5; V gene: TRBV20-1; D gene: TRBD2; clone size: -; CDR3 length: 15
CDR3 DNA: TGCAGTGCTATGGGCGGGGGGGTAGAAGCTTTCTTT; CDR3 protein: CSAMGGGVEAFF; J gene: TRBJ1-1; V gene: TRBV20-1; D gene: -; clone size: -; CDR3 length: 12
CDR3 DNA: TGCAGTGCTAGAGATTTCCGGGACAGCTATGGCTACACCTTC; CDR3 protein: CSARDFRDSYGYTF; J gene: TRBJ1-2; V gene: TRBV20-1; D gene: TRBD1; clone size: -; CDR3 length: 14
CDR3 DNA: TGTGCCAGCAGCTCCTTGGGGGCCAGCGAGCAGTACTTC; CDR3 protein: CASSSLGASEQYF; J gene: TRBJ2-7; V gene: TRBV7-2; D gene: -; clone size: -; CDR3 length: 13
CDR3 DNA: TGTGCCAGCAGACCCCCGGACAGTTACGAGCAGTACTTC; CDR3 protein: CASRPPDSYEQYF; J gene: TRBJ2-7; V gene: TRBV7-6; D gene: -; clone size: -; CDR3 length: 13
CDR3 DNA: TGTGCCACCAGCAGAGGCTCGGGTGGTAGCGGTAAAGGCCATGAGCAGTTCTTC; CDR3 protein: CATSRGSGGSGKGHEQFF; J gene: TRBJ2-1; V gene: TRBV15; D gene: -; clone size: many; CDR3 length: 18
CDR3 DNA: TGCAGTGCTAGAGATCGTGATAGCGGGAGGGCCAGGGGCGAGTTCTTC; CDR3 protein: CSARDRDSGRARGEFF; J gene: TRBJ2-1; V gene: TRBV20-1; D gene: TRBD2; clone size: -; CDR3 length: 16
CDR3 DNA: TGTGCCAGCACCAAGATCTCTCGGGACGGCTATGGCTACACCTTC; CDR3 protein: CASTKISRDGYGYTF; J gene: TRBJ1-2; V gene: TRBV6-2/TRBV6-3; D gene: -; clone size: -; CDR3 length: 15
CDR3 DNA: TGCAGCTGTTGGAGGGGGGTCAATGAGCAGTTCTTC; CDR3 protein: CSCWRGVNEQFF; J gene: TRBJ2-1; V gene: TRBV29-1; D gene: -; clone size: few; CDR3 length: 12
CDR3 DNA: TGCAGCGTTGAGGGCGGCCGCGCCTCGTATGGCTACACCTTC; CDR3 protein: CSVEGGRASYGYTF; J gene: TRBJ1-2; V gene: TRBV29-1; D gene: -; clone size: few; CDR3 length: 14
CDR3 DNA: TGTGCCAGCAGTACAAAGGCATTCTCCTACAATGAGCAGTTCTTC; CDR3 protein: CASSTKAFSYNEQFF; J gene: TRBJ2-1; V gene: TRBV7-8; D gene: -; clone size: once; CDR3 length: 15
CDR3 DNA: TGCAGCACTACGGAGGGGCTACACACAGATACGCAGTATTTT; CDR3 protein: CSTTEGLHTDTQYF; J gene: TRBJ2-3; V gene: TRBV29-1; D gene: -; clone size: -; CDR3 length: 14
CDR3 DNA: TGTGCCAGCAGTCCGGGACACCGAACACTCGGCGGAGAGACCCAGTACTTC; CDR3 protein: CASSPGHRTLGGETQYF; J gene: TRBJ2-5; V gene: TRBV7-2; D gene: -; clone size: -; CDR3 length: 17